The next 11 T cell receptor beta chains were all read from a single sample in a study of molecular identifiers for immune sequencing clone quantification. TCRdb analysed the PCR reads with MiXCR anew, one entry per CDR3 protein. The sample records over 300,000 distinct CDR3 sequences, 24% being singletons. Sequencing was performed on naive CD8+ T cells from blood, with Jurkat cell RNA spiked in. Subset reported: FACS-sorted CD8+CD4-CCR7+CD45RA+ naive T cells. Receptor source: a human donor in good health. Some libraries in this study had Jurkat cell RNA spiked in.

Concerning this clonotype: Since no conserved phenylalanine or tryptophan closes the CDR3, a read error is the likely cause. The rearrangement uses TRBV14 and TRBJ1-4; D might be TRBD1 (6 bases). The CDR3 spans 12 residues. The germline CDR1 and CDR2 sequences are SGHDN and FVKESK. The V and J ends lost 11 bases and 9 bases respectively, with 16 bases between them. CDR3 residues: CAAGGHWKKLFL. The CDR3 DNA follows: TGTGCCGCCGGGGGGCATTGGAAAAAACTGTTTCTT.

This clonotype showed up many times. The V call is TRBV12-5, the J call TRBJ2-2; D perhaps matches TRBD2 (6 bases). CDR1 is LGHNT, CDR2 FRNRAP, per germline. Between the trimmed V and J ends, which lost 6 bases and 6 bases, there was a span of 20 bases. The CDR3 is 16 amino acids. This chain's CDR3 is CASGFPTSLRAGELFF. The DNA of the CDR3 is TGTGCTAGTGGGTTCCCCACTAGCCTCCGGGCCGGGGAGCTGTTTTTT.

The chain combines TRBV19 with TRBJ1-2; D is unresolved. CDR1 LNHDA and CDR2 SQIVND come from the germline V gene (reference sequence). With 0 bases removed from V and 4 bases from J, the gap between germline ends came to 3 bases. This CDR3 spans 12 amino acids. The CDR3 is CASSIDGYGYTF. The CDR3, as DNA: TGTGCCAGTAGTATAGACGGCTATGGCTACACCTTC.

This clonotype has just a few counts. This chain links TRBV9 with TRBJ2-1; possible D gene TRBD2, 5 bases. Germline lookup yields CDR1 SGDLS and CDR2 YYNGEE. V was trimmed by 0 bases and J by 0 bases, leaving 10 bases between them. This CDR3 contains 16 residues. DNA for the CDR3: TGTGCCAGCAGCGTAGTGCGGGCGAGCTCCTACAATGAGCAGTTCTTC. Translated: CASSVVRASSYNEQFF.

As concerns this clonotype: A much larger clone is a single base away; this may be a read error. This CDR3 reads CASSLAGGGEQSF. As DNA, the CDR3 is TGTGCCAGCAGTTTAGCGGGAGGAGGGGAGCAGTCCTTC. V gene TRBV6-5 combines with J gene TRBJ2-1; 10 nucleotides agree with TRBD2. Germline V gene lookup returns CDR1 MNHEY and CDR2 SVGAGI. The CDR3 has 13 amino acids.

Concerning this clonotype itself: A much larger clonotype is one base distant, so this may be a read error. The CDR3 spells CSVILEDTGGLFF. CDR3 nucleotides: TGCAGCGTCATCCTGGAGGACACCGGGGGGCTGTTTTTT. V gene TRBV29-1 combines with J gene TRBJ2-2; TRBD2 might be the D (6 bases). The germline gives CDR1 SQVTM, CDR2 ANQGSEA. The CDR3 spans 13 residues.

This clonotype was recorded at least ten times. The rearrangement links TRBV7-2 to TRBJ2-5; no firm D call. CDR3 size: 15 residues. The V gene lost 5 bases and the J gene lost 5 bases, with 18 bases spanning the gap. Germline lookup yields CDR1 SGHTA and CDR2 FQGNSA. The CDR3 here is CASSPSLSRFETQYF. The CDR3 DNA follows: TGTGCCAGCAGCCCCTCCCTTTCTCGGTTTGAGACCCAGTACTTC.

This clonotype appeared once. Just one base apart from a much larger clone, this may be a read error. This chain connects TRBV7-9 to TRBJ2-5, with 12 bases lining up with TRBD2. Germline V CDR1 and CDR2: SEHNR, FQNEAQ (reference sequence). CDR3 length equals 15 residues. CDR3 residues: CAGSLAGGPLETQYF. The DNA of the CDR3 is TGTGCCGGCAGCCTAGCGGGAGGGCCTTTGGAGACCCAGTACTTC. The full variable domain, with the rest looked up from reference TRBV7-9 and TRBJ2-5, is DTGVSQNPRHKITKRGQNVTFRCDPISEHNRLYWYRQTLGQGPEFLTYFQNEAQLEKSRLLSDRFSAERPKGSFSTLEIQRTEQGDSAMYLCAGSLAGGPLETQYFGPGTRLLVL.

This clonotype was picked up many times. This chain links TRBV29-1 with TRBJ2-3, with a tentative D call TRBD1 (5 bases). Trimming removed 4 bases from V and 1 base from J, with 9 bases in between. CDR1 and CDR2 from the germline V gene are SQVTM and ANQGSEA. The CDR3 consists of 13 residues. CDR3 DNA sequence: TGCAGCGTTGTGGGCAGGGGCACAGATACGCAGTATTTT. Its protein is CSVVGRGTDTQYF.

The genes are TRBV20-1 and TRBJ2-7, with a tentative D call TRBD1 (6 bases). The CDR3 consists of 16 residues. The V and J ends lost 0 bases and 2 bases respectively, with 17 bases between them. The germline V gene encodes CDR1 DFQATT and CDR2 SNEGSKA (reference sequence). The CDR3 loop is CSAREGPGQRAYEQYF. Written as DNA, the CDR3 is TGCAGTGCTAGAGAGGGGCCGGGACAAAGGGCCTACGAGCAGTACTTC.

The CDR3 DNA follows: TGTGCCTTCGAAATCCGGGTGCCGGGAGCTTTCTTT. It codes for CAFEIRVPGAFF. The rearrangement uses TRBV30 and TRBJ1-1; unclear D gene. Trimming shortened V by 7 bases and J by 10 bases, and 19 bases separated the two germline ends. This CDR3 comprises 12 residues. Germline V lookup: CDR1 GTSNPN, CDR2 SVGIG (reference sequence).